Presented here are 5 T cell receptor beta chains from one specimen sequenced in a study of cytomegalovirus exposure and HLA in healthy donors (dated by TCRdb to 2015 to 2018). Library preparation employed the immunoSEQ multiplex PCR assay. For the multiplex PCR, a mixture combining 60 forward primers for TCR Vbeta segments and 13 reverse primers for TCR Jbeta segments was used. In TCRdb, the immuneACCESS table is reduced to in-frame sequences with V and J assigned. These tables do not hold every clone; where another copy was compared, an unresolved V gene accounts for under half, and the others remain unexplained. The sample table shows roughly 200,000 clones, and about 80% are seen once. 0.65% of the sample comes from the top ten. Sequencing was performed on PBMCs. These receptors all stem from a boy aged 5 to 17 in good health and CMV-seronegative.

This chain uses TRBV6-5 with TRBJ2-2, with 9 nucleotides matching TRBD1. J gave up 4 bases and V 6 bases, and 6 bases lay outside the gene matches. Germline CDR1 and CDR2: MNHEY and SVGAGI. The CDR3 has 15 residues. The CDR3 nucleotides read TGTGCCAGCAGACCGGGACAGGGTGGCACCGGGGAGCTGTTTTTT. Protein sequence: CASRPGQGGTGELFF.

The gene calls are TRBV5-1 and TRBJ2-7, with 11 bases aligning to TRBD1. Germline-derived CDR1 and CDR2 are SGHRS and YFSETQ. The J segment lost 7 bases and the V segment lost 4 bases, leaving 10 bases of the junction unmatched. CDR3 size: 15 residues. This CDR3 reads CASSEAGQGAGEQYF. CDR3 coding DNA: TGCGCCAGCAGCGAAGCAGGACAGGGGGCAGGGGAGCAGTACTTC.

This clone was recorded only once. The chain joins TRBV30 to TRBJ2-7; tentatively, D is TRBD2 (6 bases). There are 15 residues in the CDR3. The germline V gene encodes CDR1 GTSNPN and CDR2 SVGIG (reference sequence). Trimming took off 2 bases at V and 2 bases at J, with 16 bases between the two ends. The CDR3 spells CAWSTGPDYTYEQYF. CDR3 nucleotide sequence: TGTGCCTGGAGTACCGGACCGGACTATACCTACGAGCAGTACTTC.

The CDR3: CASSGGDTQYF. The CDR3 DNA is TGTGCCAGCAGCGGGGGAGATACGCAGTATTTT. This rearrangement joins TRBV6-4 to TRBJ2-3, with D possibly being TRBD2 (6 bases). This CDR3 is built from 11 residues. Trimming stripped 6 bases from V and 5 bases from J, with 6 bases between. Germline V gene lookup returns CDR1 MRHNA and CDR2 SNTAGT.

This sequence joins TRBV7-9 and TRBJ2-2, with D possibly being TRBD1 (6 bases). V was shortened by 1 base and J by 5 bases, with 11 bases between the two germline ends. CDR1 is SEHNR, CDR2 FQNEAQ, per germline (reference sequence). This CDR3 contains 15 residues. The CDR3 is CASSLVPGVTGELFF. The CDR3 nucleotides read TGTGCCAGCAGCTTAGTGCCAGGGGTTACCGGGGAGCTGTTTTTT.